Below are 7 T cell receptor beta chains sequenced from a single sample in a study of blood T cell repertoires in COVID-19 (dated by TCRdb to 2018 to 2021). Library preparation employed the immunoSEQ multiplex PCR assay. Imported from immuneACCESS, the table was reduced by TCRdb to in-frame sequences with V and J called. These copies leave out some clones; in studies compared against another copy, an unresolved V gene accounts for under half, and the cause of the remainder is not known. For this sample the table gives over 200,000 clones, of which nearly 90% were detected only once. The top ten hold 10% to 13% of the sample. The source material was PBMCs or T cells enriched from blood (not recorded which). The origin of the receptors is a man under 40 who had recovered from COVID-19.

This sequence joins TRBV5-5 and TRBJ1-4; TRBD1 matches 9 bases. CDR1 is SGHKS and CDR2 is YYEKEE in the germline V gene (reference sequence). V was clipped by 0 bases and J by 3 bases; unmatched bases: 3. CDR3 length: 16 residues. The CDR3 DNA follows: TGTGCCAGCAGCTTGGCCGGGACAGGGTCTAATGAAAAACTGTTTTTT. This encodes CASSLAGTGSNEKLFF. Looking up the rest from reference TRBV5-5 and TRBJ1-4 gives the full variable domain: DAGVTQSPTHLIKTRGQQVTLRCSPISGHKSVSWYQQVLGQGPQFIFQYYEKEERGRGNFPDRFSARQFPNYSSELNVNALLLGDSALYLCASSLAGTGSNEKLFFGSGTQLSVL.

The chain couples TRBV19 to TRBJ1-1; D might be TRBD1 (5 bases). The CDR3 is 13 residues long. The germline gives CDR1 LNHDA, CDR2 SQIVND (reference sequence). V lost 5 bases, J lost 4 bases, and 11 bases lay in between. The CDR3 here is CASSGFGGTEAFF. CDR3 in DNA: TGTGCCAGTAGTGGGTTCGGGGGCACTGAAGCTTTCTTT.

This chain connects TRBV19 to TRBJ1-2; D is undetermined. V dropped 6 bases and J dropped 4 bases, with 18 bases sitting between them. The germline gives CDR1 LNHDA, CDR2 SQIVND (reference sequence). The CDR3 has 15 residues. CDR3 DNA sequence: TGTGCCAGTAGGGGAGAGGCAGGCCAACGCTATGGCTACACCTTC. This encodes CASRGEAGQRYGYTF.

This clone was detected only a few times. The gene calls are TRBV28 and TRBJ2-7; D is perhaps TRBD2 (6 bases). Germline assignment: CDR1 MDHEN and CDR2 SYDVKM. The V and J ends lost 9 bases and 7 bases respectively, with 13 bases between them. The CDR3 runs 11 residues. This CDR3 reads CASSGPWEQYF. DNA for the CDR3: TGTGCCAGTAGCGGACCCTGGGAGCAGTACTTC.

V and J are TRBV4-2 and TRBJ1-2; 9 bases map to TRBD1. Per the germline V gene, CDR1 is LGHNA and CDR2 is YNFKEQ. The CDR3 has 14 amino acids. V trimming: 0 bases; J trimming: 8 bases; junction bases outside the gene matches: 4. In nucleotides, the CDR3 is TGTGCCAGCAGCCAAGAATACAGGGGGCACGGCTACACCTTC. Its translation is CASSQEYRGHGYTF.

This sequence joins TRBV10-1 and TRBJ2-7, with 10 nucleotides matching TRBD2. J was trimmed by 3 bases and V by 5 bases; bases with no gene match: 1. CDR1 is WNHNN, CDR2 SYGVQD, per germline (reference sequence). The CDR3 extends over 13 amino acids. DNA for the CDR3: TGCGCCAGCAGTCTAGCGGGAGACTACGAGCAGTACTTC. It specifies CASSLAGDYEQYF.

The chain uses TRBV28 and TRBJ2-7; D may be TRBD2 (5 bases). The CDR3 is 11 residues long. V lost 5 bases, J lost 5 bases, and 7 bases lay in between. CDR1 MDHEN and CDR2 SYDVKM come from the germline V gene. In DNA, the CDR3 is TGTGCCAGCAGTAGAGCGGACGAGCAGTACTTC. Residues: CASSRADEQYF.